This T cell receptor (beta chain) is from a study of Ad26.COV2.S vaccination and SARS-CoV-2 variants. About the research overall: Intramuscular Ad26.COV2.S at 5x10^10 or 1x10^11 viral particles.

Libraries were prepared by immunoSEQ multiplex PCR; TCRdb keeps only in-frame clonotypes and omits some of them. This sample has about half a million clones, with 80% to 90% found just once. Overall study findings and caveats: Total T cell responses may have been underestimated by the TCR breadth and depth analyses. Reportedly, spike-specific CD8+ and CD4+ T cell responses achieved substantial breadth once vaccination had taken place. Ad26.COV2.S recipients had broader spike-specific TCRs (P = 0.0014).

This sample's treatment: over 15 received Ad26.COV2.S at low or high dose, single or two shots; roughly five received placebo; per-sample allocation not given. The samples date from day 63 after the first vaccine or placebo injection. Turning to this clone: Antigen: not known.

This clonotype was obtained from a person aged 18-65 years who received the Ad26.COV2.S COVID-19 vaccine or a placebo. The sequencing used peripheral blood, collected in a trial of Ad26.COV2.S vaccine versus placebo.

The CDR3 here is CASSPTSFRNEQYF. As DNA, the CDR3 is TGTGCCAGCTCACCGACTAGCTTTCGAAACGAGCAGTACTTC. The chain employs TRBV18 and TRBJ2-7; 7 bases line up with TRBD2. In germline, CDR1 is KGHSH, CDR2 LQKENI. With V trimmed by 3 bases and J by 5 bases, 7 bases remained unmatched. The CDR3 runs 14 residues.